The clone carrying this T cell receptor beta chain was counted ten times or more. Time point denoted: sample taken at primary tumor resection. In each case, whole RNA from tumor, nontumor lung or frozen PBMC was sequenced unsorted. This sample was taken from a study of spatial heterogeneity in lung cancer. This CDR3 region has 15 residues. CDR1 MDHEN and CDR2 SYDVKM come from the germline V gene. The V gene end was trimmed by 7 bases and the J gene end by 1 base; junction bases not matched to a gene: 7. TCRdb passed the 5' RACE reads through MiXCR, listing each CDR3 protein once. The sample yields 80,000 to 95,000 distinct CDR3 sequences, approximately 8.2% seen once.

This clonotype was sampled from a male donor with early-stage non-small cell lung cancer. This chain links TRBV28 with TRBJ2-3; 8 bases fit TRBD2. The sequenced sample was PBMCs, obtained at surgery. This CDR3 reads CASTPGGRGTDTQYF. CDR3 DNA sequence: TGTGCCAGCACCCCGGGAGGGAGAGGCACAGATACGCAGTATTTT.